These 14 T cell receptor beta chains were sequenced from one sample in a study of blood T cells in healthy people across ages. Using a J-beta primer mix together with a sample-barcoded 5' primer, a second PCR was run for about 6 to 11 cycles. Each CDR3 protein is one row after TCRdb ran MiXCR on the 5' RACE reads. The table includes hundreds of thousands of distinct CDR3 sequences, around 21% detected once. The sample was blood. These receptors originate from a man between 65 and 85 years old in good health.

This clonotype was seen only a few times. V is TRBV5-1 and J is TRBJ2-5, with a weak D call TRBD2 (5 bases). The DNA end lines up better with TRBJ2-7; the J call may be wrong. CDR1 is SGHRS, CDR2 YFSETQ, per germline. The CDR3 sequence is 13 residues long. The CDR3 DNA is TGCGCCAGCAGCCGCGGGTTTACCTACGAGCAGTACTTC. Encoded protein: CASSRGFTYEQYF.

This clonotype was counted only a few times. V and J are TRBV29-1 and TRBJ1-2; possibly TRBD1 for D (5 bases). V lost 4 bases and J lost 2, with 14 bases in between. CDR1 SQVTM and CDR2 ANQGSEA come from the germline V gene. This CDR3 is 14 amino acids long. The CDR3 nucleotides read TGCAGCGTTGTGTGGCAGGGCAGAAACTATGGCTACACCTTC. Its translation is CSVVWQGRNYGYTF. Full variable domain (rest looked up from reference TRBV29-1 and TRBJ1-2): SAVISQKPSRDICQRGTSLTIQCQVDSQVTMMFWYRQQPGQSLTLIATANQGSEATYESGFVIDKFPISRPNLTFSTLTVSNMSPEDSSIYLCSVVWQGRNYGYTFGSGTRLTVV.

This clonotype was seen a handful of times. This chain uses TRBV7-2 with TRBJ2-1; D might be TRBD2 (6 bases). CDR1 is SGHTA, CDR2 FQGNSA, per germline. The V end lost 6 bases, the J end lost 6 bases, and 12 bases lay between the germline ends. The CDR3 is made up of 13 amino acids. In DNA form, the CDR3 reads TGTGCCAGCAGGTCGGGAGTAGGCAATGAGCAGTTCTTC. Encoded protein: CASRSGVGNEQFF.

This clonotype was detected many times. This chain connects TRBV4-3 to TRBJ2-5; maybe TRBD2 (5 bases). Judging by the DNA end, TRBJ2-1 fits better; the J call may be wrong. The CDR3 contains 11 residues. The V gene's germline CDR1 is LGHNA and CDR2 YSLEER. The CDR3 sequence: CASSREHEQFF. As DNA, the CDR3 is TGCGCCAGCAGCCGGGAGCATGAGCAGTTCTTC.

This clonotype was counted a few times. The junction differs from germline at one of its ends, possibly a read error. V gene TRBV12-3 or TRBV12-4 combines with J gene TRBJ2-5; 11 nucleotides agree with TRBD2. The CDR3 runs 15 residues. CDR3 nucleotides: TGTGCCAGCAGTCCTTGGGGACTAGCGGACAATGAGCAGCTCTTC. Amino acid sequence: CASSPWGLADNEQLF.

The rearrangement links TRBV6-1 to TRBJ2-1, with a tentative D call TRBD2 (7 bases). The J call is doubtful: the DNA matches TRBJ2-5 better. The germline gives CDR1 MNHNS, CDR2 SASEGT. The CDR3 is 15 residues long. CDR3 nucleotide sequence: TGTGCCGCAGCTCCTAGCGGACAGAGGGGAGAGACCCAGTACTTC. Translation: CAAAPSGQRGETQYF.

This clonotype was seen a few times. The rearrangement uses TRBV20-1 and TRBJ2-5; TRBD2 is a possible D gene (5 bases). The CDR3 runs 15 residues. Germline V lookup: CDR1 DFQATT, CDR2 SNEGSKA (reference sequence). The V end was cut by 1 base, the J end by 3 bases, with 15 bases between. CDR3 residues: CSARGGRGWEETQYF. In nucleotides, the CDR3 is TGCAGTGCTAGAGGTGGTAGAGGGTGGGAAGAGACCCAGTACTTC.

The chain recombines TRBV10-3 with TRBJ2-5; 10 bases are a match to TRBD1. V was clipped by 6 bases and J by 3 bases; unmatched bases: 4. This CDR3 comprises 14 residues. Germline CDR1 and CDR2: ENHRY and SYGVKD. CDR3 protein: CAIRAGTGEETQYF. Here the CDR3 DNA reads TGTGCCATCAGAGCCGGGACAGGGGAAGAGACCCAGTACTTC.

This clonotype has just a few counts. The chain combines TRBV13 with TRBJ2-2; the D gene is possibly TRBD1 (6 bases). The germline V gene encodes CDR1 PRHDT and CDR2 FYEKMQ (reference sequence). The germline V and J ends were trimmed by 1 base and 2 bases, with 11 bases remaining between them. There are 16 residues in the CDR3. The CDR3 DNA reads TGTGCCAGCAGCTTAGCCCTGGACAGTAACACCGGGGAGCTGTTTTTT. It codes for CASSLALDSNTGELFF.

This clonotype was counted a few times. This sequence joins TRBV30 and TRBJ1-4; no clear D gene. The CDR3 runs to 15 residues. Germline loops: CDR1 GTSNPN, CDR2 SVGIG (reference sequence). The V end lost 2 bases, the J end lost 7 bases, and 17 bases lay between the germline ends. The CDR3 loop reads CAWSFAELRSEKLFF. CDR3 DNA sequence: TGTGCCTGGAGTTTCGCAGAGTTACGGAGTGAAAAACTGTTTTTT.

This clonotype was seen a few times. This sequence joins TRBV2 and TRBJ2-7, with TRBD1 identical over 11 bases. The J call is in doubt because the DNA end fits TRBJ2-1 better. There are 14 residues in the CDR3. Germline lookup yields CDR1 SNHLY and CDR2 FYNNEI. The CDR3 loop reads CASSSGQGAGEQFF. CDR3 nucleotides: TGTGCCAGCAGTTCTGGACAGGGGGCAGGGGAGCAGTTCTTC.

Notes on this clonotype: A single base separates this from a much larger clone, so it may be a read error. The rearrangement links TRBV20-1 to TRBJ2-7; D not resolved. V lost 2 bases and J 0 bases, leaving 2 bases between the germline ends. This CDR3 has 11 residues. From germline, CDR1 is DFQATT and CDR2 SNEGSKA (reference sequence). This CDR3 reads CSARYSYEQYF. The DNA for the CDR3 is TGCAGTGCTAGATACTCCTACGAGCAGTACTTC.

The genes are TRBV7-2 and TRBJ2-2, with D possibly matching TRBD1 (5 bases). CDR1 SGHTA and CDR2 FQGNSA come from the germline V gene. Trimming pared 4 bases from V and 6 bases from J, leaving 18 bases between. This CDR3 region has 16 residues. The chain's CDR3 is CASSSVWGAKSGELFF. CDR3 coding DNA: TGTGCCAGCAGCTCAGTGTGGGGCGCAAAATCCGGGGAGCTGTTTTTT.

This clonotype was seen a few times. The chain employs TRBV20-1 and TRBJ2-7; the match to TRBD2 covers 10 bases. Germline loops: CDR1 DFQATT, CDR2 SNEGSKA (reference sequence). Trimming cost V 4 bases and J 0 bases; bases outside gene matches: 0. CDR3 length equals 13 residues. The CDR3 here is CSAKREGSYEQYF. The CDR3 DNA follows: TGCAGTGCTAAGCGGGAGGGCTCCTACGAGCAGTACTTC.